The rows below give T cell receptor beta chains drawn from one sample of a study of breast tumors, draining lymph nodes, adjacent tissues. TCRdb reanalysed the multiplex PCR reads using MiXCR and keeps one entry per CDR3 protein. This sample has 180,000 or so distinct CDR3 sequences, with approximately 33% found just once. Sequencing was done on a sample of axillary lymph node tissue. Receptors were obtained from a female donor with breast cancer. Some clones in this sample may be carry-over from other donors' samples. CDR3s include the opening cysteine and the closing phenylalanine or tryptophan. A D gene is named only where the DNA matches it firmly. Part of the rows lack a size; the others show once, few, many or a class for expanded clones.

CAWSAQYNSPLHF	TGTGCCTGGAGCGCCCAGTATAATTCACCCCTCCACTTT	TRBV30	many	TRBJ1-6	NA
CATSVRIQPGSTTWGYTF	TGTGCCACCAGTGTCCGCATCCAGCCGGGATCCACCACCTGGGGCTACACCTTC	TRBV24-1	NA	TRBJ1-2	NA
CASIRSWSSYEQYF	TGTGCCAGCATTCGCTCGTGGAGCTCCTACGAGCAGTACTTC	TRBV6-2/TRBV6-3	few	TRBJ2-7	NA
CASSLVGTRNQPQHF	TGTGCCAGCAGCTTAGTCGGTACTCGCAATCAGCCCCAGCATTTT	TRBV7-2	few	TRBJ1-5	NA
CASSKNRGHRSYNEQFF	TGTGCCAGCAGCAAAAACAGGGGGCATCGCTCCTACAATGAGCAGTTCTTC	TRBV3-2	few	TRBJ2-1	NA
CASSVQGSANYGYTF	TGTGCCAGCAGTGTACAGGGCTCAGCTAACTATGGCTACACCTTC	TRBV2	many	TRBJ1-2	NA
CASGLPGPHNEKLFF	TGTGCCAGCGGCCTCCCCGGACCGCATAATGAAAAACTGTTTTTT	TRBV6-2/TRBV6-3	NA	TRBJ1-4	NA
CASSQARTSSYNEQFF	TGTGCCAGCAGCCAAGCCCGGACTAGCAGCTACAATGAGCAGTTCTTC	TRBV4-2	many	TRBJ2-1	TRBD2
CASSQEGGFRPSGANVLTF	TGTGCCAGCAGCCAAGAGGGTGGCTTCCGCCCCTCTGGGGCCAACGTCCTGACTTTC	TRBV14	many	TRBJ2-6	NA
CAISLQGNTEAFF	TGTGCCATCAGCCTACAGGGGAACACTGAAGCTTTCTTT	TRBV10-3	NA	TRBJ1-1	NA
CSARGTGGFEQYF	TGCAGTGCTAGAGGGACAGGGGGCTTTGAGCAGTACTTC	TRBV20-1	many	TRBJ2-7	TRBD1
CASSGRRGGGIQETQYF	TGTGCCAGCAGTGGACGACGAGGCGGGGGGATACAAGAGACCCAGTACTTC	TRBV6-7	NA	TRBJ2-5	TRBD2
CASSEWQGSNQPQHF	TGCGCCAGCAGTGAGTGGCAGGGGAGCAATCAGCCCCAGCATTTT	TRBV10-2	many	TRBJ1-5	NA
CASSSSRQVNTIYF	TGTGCCAGCAGCTCTTCCAGACAGGTTAACACCATATATTTT	TRBV7-9	many	TRBJ1-3	NA
CAISESVSFSPNYEQYF	TGTGCCATCAGTGAGTCGGTGTCATTTTCACCCAACTACGAGCAGTACTTC	TRBV10-3	many	TRBJ2-7	NA
CASRGRTPGRGNEQFF	TGTGCCAGCAGAGGCCGGACCCCCGGGAGGGGCAATGAGCAGTTCTTC	TRBV2	many	TRBJ2-1	TRBD2
CASSPMGTGVLTQYF	TGTGCCAGCAGCCCCATGGGGACAGGGGTTCTTACGCAGTATTTT	TRBV5-5	many	TRBJ2-3	TRBD1
CASSGYRDQPQHF	TGTGCCAGTAGTGGCTACAGGGATCAGCCCCAGCATTTT	TRBV19	many	TRBJ1-5	NA
CASSLARGGGTDTQYF	TGCGCCAGCAGCTTGGCGCGGGGGGGCGGGACAGATACGCAGTATTTT	TRBV5-1	many	TRBJ2-3	TRBD2
CASSLGVGDTEAFF	TGTGCCAGCAGCTTAGGAGTGGGGGACACTGAAGCTTTCTTT	TRBV11-2	NA	TRBJ1-1	NA
CSAPEQGEGNEKLVF	TGCAGTGCCCCAGAACAGGGGGAGGGGAATGAAAAACTGGTTTTT	TRBV20-1	NA	TRBJ1-4	TRBD1
CASSFGTVISNQPQHF	TGTGCCAGCAGTTTTGGGACAGTTATTAGCAATCAGCCCCAGCATTTT	TRBV12-3/TRBV12-4	NA	TRBJ1-5	TRBD1
CASSPRKTQGRLSGNTIYF	TGTGCCAGCAGCCCCAGAAAGACACAGGGGAGGCTCTCTGGAAACACCATATATTTT	TRBV9	NA	TRBJ1-3	TRBD1
CSARDFTGGHQGELFF	TGCAGTGCTAGGGATTTTACAGGGGGCCACCAGGGGGAGCTGTTTTTT	TRBV20-1	NA	TRBJ2-2	TRBD1
CASSPPGGVRYNEQFF	TGTGCCAGCTCACCACCGGGGGGGGTCAGGTACAATGAGCAGTTCTTC	TRBV18	NA	TRBJ2-1	TRBD2
CASMTSGGYEQYF	TGTGCCAGTATGACTAGCGGCGGCTACGAGCAGTACTTC	TRBV19	many	TRBJ2-7	TRBD2
CASSPAATSTDTQYF	TGTGCCAGCAGCCCAGCGGCTACAAGCACAGATACGCAGTATTTT	TRBV28	NA	TRBJ2-3	NA
CASSGLLGEKLFF	TGTGCCAGCTCTGGGCTTTTAGGAGAAAAACTGTTTTTT	TRBV2	many	TRBJ1-4	NA
CAISGGDLYNEQFF	TGTGCCATCAGTGGAGGGGACCTCTACAATGAGCAGTTCTTC	TRBV10-3	many	TRBJ2-1	NA
CASSSSGRASGANVLTF	TGTGCCAGCAGCTCTAGCGGGAGGGCCTCTGGGGCCAACGTCCTGACTTTC	TRBV2	many	TRBJ2-6	TRBD2
CASSKERLTF	TGTGCCAGCAGCAAGGAGAGACTGACATTT	TRBV2	NA	TRBJ1-4	NA
CSASGAGGNYNEQFF	TGCAGTGCCAGTGGGGCGGGGGGGAACTACAATGAGCAGTTCTTC	TRBV20-1	many	TRBJ2-1	TRBD2
CASSLGGSDREQPQHF	TGTGCCAGCAGCTTAGGGGGCTCAGATAGGGAGCAGCCCCAGCATTTT	TRBV7-2	NA	TRBJ1-5	NA
CASSTNMNQPQHF	TGTGCCAGCAGCACCAACATGAATCAGCCCCAGCATTTT	TRBV11-2	many	TRBJ1-5	NA
CASSEGVSRLYEQYF	TGTGCCAGCAGTGAAGGGGTGAGTCGTTTGTACGAGCAGTACTTC	TRBV6-1	many	TRBJ2-7	NA
CASATGTSSGNTIYF	TGTGCCAGCGCGACAGGTACCTCCTCTGGAAACACCATATATTTT	TRBV9	many	TRBJ1-3	NA